These 17 T cell receptor beta chains share one sample of origin, sequenced in a study of T-cell memory formation after mild COVID-19. TCRdb re-derived calls from the 5' RACE reads in MiXCR, one entry per CDR3 protein. This sample has under 250,000 distinct CDR3 sequences, with roughly a tenth found just once. Sequencing was performed on PBMCs or a T cell subset sorted from them (not recorded which). These receptors were obtained from a man in his late teens or twenties who had mild COVID-19 (a few samples of this study predate the infection). Cell type and time point are not known.

V is TRBV5-1 and J is TRBJ1-2, with TRBD1 identical over 8 bases. The CDR3 has 14 amino acids. The V gene end was trimmed by 4 bases and the J gene end by 1 base; junction bases not matched to a gene: 3. Germline values: CDR1 SGHRS, CDR2 YFSETQ. The CDR3 is CASSGGQVNYGYTF. The CDR3 bases are TGCGCCAGCAGCGGGGGACAGGTTAACTATGGCTACACCTTC.

This clonotype was seen ten or more times. DNA of the CDR3: TGTGCCAGTAGTGACCGGGTAGGTCAGCCCCAGCATTTT. Translated: CASSDRVGQPQHF. The chain uses TRBV19 and TRBJ1-5, with D hard to call. V lost 5 bases to trimming and J lost 6 bases, with 11 bases between them. Germline CDR1 LNHDA, CDR2 SQIVND (reference sequence). The CDR3 runs to 13 residues.

This clonotype appeared a few times. The V call is TRBV7-2, the J call TRBJ1-2; no reliable D call. Germline V gene sequence: CDR1 SGHTA, CDR2 FQGNSA. Trimming took off 2 bases at V and 5 bases at J, with 9 bases between the two ends. The CDR3 contains 13 residues. Here the CDR3 DNA reads TGTGCCAGCAGCTTACACAGTGTTTATGGCTACACCTTC. Translation: CASSLHSVYGYTF.

This clonotype was picked up one time. The rearrangement links TRBV12-3 or TRBV12-4 to TRBJ1-1; a weak D match, TRBD1 (6 bases). Trimming pared 6 bases from V and 5 bases from J, leaving 13 bases between. The CDR3 consists of 13 residues. Here the CDR3 DNA reads TGTGCCAGCAGGCAAAACAGGGTAACTGAAGCTTTCTTT. As protein: CASRQNRVTEAFF.

Note on this clonotype: The DNA is omitted, as the CDR3 cannot be located on it reliably, and the CDR3 follows TCRdb's listing. The genes are TRBV12-3 or TRBV12-4 and TRBJ1-2. The CDR3 is made up of 11 amino acids, end residues included. CDR3 residues: CASSLVGIGTF.

J is TRBJ1-3 and V is TRBV4-3; no firm D call. This CDR3 contains 16 residues. With 0 bases removed from V and 0 bases from J, the gap between germline ends came to 9 bases. CDR1 and CDR2 from the germline V gene are LGHNA and YSLEER. The CDR3 sequence: CASSQDGESSGNTIYF. Written as DNA, the CDR3 is TGCGCCAGCAGCCAAGATGGGGAATCCTCTGGAAACACCATATATTTT.

The chain carries TRBV6-6 and TRBJ1-2, with D possibly matching TRBD1 (5 bases). Trimming left V 4 bases short and J 6 bases short, with 12 bases between. Germline assignment: CDR1 MNHNY and CDR2 SVGAGI (reference sequence). CDR3 length: 13 residues. CDR3 protein: CASSSAGHDGYTF. CDR3 nucleotide sequence: TGTGCCAGCAGTTCCGCCGGACATGATGGCTACACCTTC.

The chain carries TRBV6-6 and TRBJ1-3; unclear D gene. The CDR3 loop spans 15 amino acids. V was shortened by 2 bases and J by 8 bases, with 16 bases between the two germline ends. Germline V gene sequence: CDR1 MNHNY, CDR2 SVGAGI (reference sequence). This CDR3 reads CASSYLHATTHTIYF. CDR3 sequence (DNA): TGTGCCAGCAGTTACCTTCACGCCACAACCCACACCATATATTTT.

This clonotype was detected many times. This rearrangement joins TRBV6-5 to TRBJ1-1, with D possibly matching TRBD1 (5 bases). Germline-derived CDR1 and CDR2 are MNHEY and SVGAGI. V lost 2 bases and J lost 12, with 10 bases in between. The CDR3 runs to 11 residues. CDR3 sequence reads: CASSYRGGTFF. CDR3 DNA sequence: TGTGCCAGCAGTTACCGGGGCGGAACTTTCTTT.

This clonotype was counted only a few times. The rearrangement uses TRBV5-1 and TRBJ2-2; TRBD2 might be the D (5 bases). CDR1 is SGHRS and CDR2 is YFSETQ in the germline V gene. The CDR3 contains 13 residues. Trimming cost V 3 bases and J 6 bases, with 9 bases left between them. CDR3 sequence (DNA): TGCGCCAGCAGCTCTGAGGGCTCCGGGGAGCTGTTTTTT. This codes for CASSSEGSGELFF.

There are many counts of this clonotype. The chain joins TRBV21-1 to TRBJ2-7; the table calls TRBD1, which could not be checked here. TRBV21-1 is classified as a pseudogene. The CDR3 runs to 13 residues. The CDR3 here is CASSKRWTNEQYF. In DNA, the CDR3 is TGTGCCAGCAGCAAAAGGTGGACAAACGAGCAGTACTTC.

In this sample, this clonotype turned up a few times. The V gene is TRBV2, the J gene TRBJ2-1; a weak D match, TRBD2 (6 bases). The CDR3 runs to 14 residues. The germline V and J ends were trimmed by 4 bases and 6 bases, with 13 bases remaining between them. Germline V gene sequence: CDR1 SNHLY, CDR2 FYNNEI. The CDR3 sequence: CASSGTTRRNEQFF. The CDR3 bases are TGTGCCAGCAGTGGGACTACCCGCCGCAATGAGCAGTTCTTC. The complete variable domain, with remaining parts taken from reference TRBV2 and TRBJ2-1, reads EPEVTQTPSHQVTQMGQEVILRCVPISNHLYFYWYRQILGQKVEFLVSFYNNEISEKSEIFDDQFSVERPDGSNFTLKIRSTKLEDSAMYFCASSGTTRRNEQFFGPGTRLTVL.

V usage is TRBV12-3 or TRBV12-4 and J usage is TRBJ1-4; D not resolved. This CDR3 has 14 residues. The ends were cut back, 3 bases at V and 6 bases at J, with 11 bases in the middle. DNA for the CDR3: TGTGCCAGCAGTTTGCGCAGACCCTATGAAAAACTGTTTTTT. Translation gives CASSLRRPYEKLFF.

This clonotype was counted many times. The CDR3 here is CASSVRGSYNEQFF. The CDR3 DNA follows: TGTGCCAGCAGTGTCAGGGGATCCTACAATGAGCAGTTCTTC. J is TRBJ2-1 and V is TRBV2; possibly TRBD1 for D (6 bases). Germline loops: CDR1 SNHLY, CDR2 FYNNEI. V was shortened by 4 bases and J by 1 base, with 8 bases between the two germline ends. The CDR3 sequence is 14 residues long.

This clonotype came up a few times. This rearrangement joins TRBV18 to TRBJ2-5, with 7 bases lining up with TRBD1. Germline lookup yields CDR1 KGHSH and CDR2 LQKENI. This CDR3 spans 15 amino acids. Trimming took 3 bases from V and 5 from J; bases not matched to a gene: 9. DNA of the CDR3: TGTGCCAGCTCACCCCCAACAGGGGTCAGGGAGACCCAGTACTTC. Amino acid sequence: CASSPPTGVRETQYF.

The rearrangement links TRBV18 to TRBJ1-4, with D uncertain. Trimming shortened V by 1 base and J by 5 bases, and 11 bases separated the two germline ends. This CDR3 contains 15 residues. Germline loops: CDR1 KGHSH, CDR2 LQKENI. The CDR3 here is CASSPLGQENEKLFF. CDR3 bases: TGTGCCAGCTCACCACTAGGCCAGGAAAATGAAAAACTGTTTTTT.

There are many counts of this clonotype. An end of the junction differs from the germline gene, which may be a read error. The chain joins TRBV5-1 to TRBJ1-2, with TRBD1 matching over 9 bases. The CDR3 sequence is 13 residues long. Germline V gene data show CDR1 as SGHRS and CDR2 as YFSETQ. The chain's CDR3 is CASRPGNRGPFHF. The CDR3 DNA follows: TGCGCCAGCAGGCCTGGAAACAGGGGGCCCTTCCACTTC.